The 23 T cell receptor beta chains given below trace back to one sample, sequenced in a study of T-cell memory formation after mild COVID-19. TCRdb redid the calling of the 5' RACE reads with MiXCR, one entry per CDR3 protein. The sample lists hundreds of thousands of distinct CDR3 sequences; roughly 25% were seen once. Sequences were obtained from PBMCs or a T cell subset sorted from them (not recorded which). The source of these receptors is an adult woman who had mild COVID-19 (a few samples of this study predate the infection). Cell type and time point are not known.

This clonotype showed up just a few times. CDR3 amino acids: CASSTSASGPLTQYF. The CDR3 nucleotides are TGTGCCAGCAGCACCTCGGCCTCGGGGCCATTGACCCAGTACTTC. The rearrangement uses TRBV5-4 and TRBJ2-5, with D perhaps matching TRBD1 or TRBD2 (5 bases each). This CDR3 is 15 amino acids long. Germline V lookup: CDR1 SGHNT, CDR2 YYREEE (reference sequence). V lost 4 bases, J lost 7 bases, and 20 bases lay in between.

The J gene is TRBJ2-2, the V gene TRBV29-1; no reliable D call. The length of the CDR3 is 14 residues. Germline V gene lookup returns CDR1 SQVTM and CDR2 ANQGSEA. The V end lost 6 bases, the J end lost 6 bases, and 17 bases lay between the germline ends. The CDR3 DNA sequence: TGCAGCGTCAGGTTTACAGCCAACGCCGGGGAGCTGTTTTTT. Translation gives CSVRFTANAGELFF.

On this clonotype itself: Mismatch with germline at one junction end may stem from a read error. This chain connects TRBV3-1 to TRBJ2-3; D is ambiguous. The CDR3 covers 16 residues. CDR1 is LGHDT and CDR2 is YNNKEL in the germline V gene (reference sequence). CDR3 protein: CASSPPLGEAGDTRYF. The CDR3 bases are TGTGCCAGCAGCCCGCCACTTGGAGAGGCCGGAGATACGCGGTATTTT.

The chain links TRBV4-1 to TRBJ2-1; D could derive from TRBD1 or TRBD2 (5 bases each). Trimming took 2 bases from V and 7 from J, leaving 9 bases between them. The CDR3 is 13 residues long. Germline V gives CDR1 MGHRA, CDR2 YSYEKL. The CDR3 is CASSQPRGNEQFF. The CDR3 coding sequence is TGCGCCAGCAGCCAACCGAGGGGAAATGAGCAGTTCTTC.

The chain carries TRBV4-3 and TRBJ2-1; TRBD2 might be the D (5 bases). V gave up 4 bases and J gave up 8 bases, with 24 bases separating them. The CDR3 is made up of 17 amino acids. Germline loops: CDR1 LGHNA, CDR2 YSLEER. The CDR3 DNA is TGCGCCAGCAGCCTTAGTAGAGCGGTAGACCTGGGCGATGAGCAGTTCTTC. Translated: CASSLSRAVDLGDEQFF.

V is TRBV3-1 and J is TRBJ1-2; D is possibly TRBD1 (5 bases). The germline V and J ends were trimmed by 0 bases and 8 bases, with 7 bases remaining between them. The CDR3 is 12 residues long. CDR1 and CDR2 (germline): LGHDT, YNNKEL (reference sequence). CDR3 bases: TGTGCCAGCAGCCAAGAATGGGACGGCTACACCTTC. Protein product: CASSQEWDGYTF.

The chain uses TRBV24-1 and TRBJ2-2; TRBD1 aligns across 7 bases. The V gene's germline CDR1 is KGHDR and CDR2 SFDVKD. The V gene end was trimmed by 1 base and the J gene end by 6 bases; junction bases not matched to a gene: 4. CDR3 length: 15 residues. This chain's CDR3 is CATSDLYRGAGELFF. CDR3 DNA sequence: TGTGCCACCAGTGATTTATACAGGGGTGCCGGGGAGCTGTTTTTT.

This clonotype was observed a handful of times. V usage is TRBV7-9 and J usage is TRBJ2-3; no definite D call. Trimming removed 0 bases from V and 4 bases from J, with 14 bases in between. Germline V gene lookup returns CDR1 SEHNR and CDR2 FQNEAQ (reference sequence). The CDR3 length is 16 residues. CDR3 region: CASSLAPRKDPDTQYF. The CDR3 DNA reads TGTGCCAGCAGCTTAGCACCTAGAAAGGACCCAGATACGCAGTATTTT.

Only a few counts were recorded for this clonotype. The rearrangement links TRBV10-3 to TRBJ2-3, with 9 bases lining up with TRBD1. Germline V gene sequence: CDR1 ENHRY, CDR2 SYGVKD. The V segment lost 1 base and the J segment 3 bases; nucleotides outside the gene matches: 5. The CDR3 is 16 amino acids. The CDR3 DNA follows: TGTGCCATCAGTGAGTACCCGGGACAGGGTACAGATACGCAGTATTTT. Its protein product is CAISEYPGQGTDTQYF.

This clonotype was seen a handful of times. The V and J genes are TRBV7-9 and TRBJ2-1; 11 bases line up with TRBD2. V shed 5 bases and J 9 bases; nucleotides not matched to a gene: 12. This CDR3 is 16 amino acids long. Germline CDR1 is SEHNR and CDR2 is FQNEAQ (reference sequence). Here the CDR3 reads CASSPGLAVTTGEQFF. The CDR3 nucleotides read TGTGCCAGCAGCCCGGGACTAGCGGTCACAACTGGTGAGCAGTTCTTC.

There are many counts of this clonotype. The chain couples TRBV7-2 to TRBJ2-5; D may be TRBD1 (5 bases). The CDR3 loop spans 15 amino acids. From germline, CDR1 is SGHTA and CDR2 FQGNSA. Trimming left V 3 bases short and J 2 bases short, with 13 bases between. CDR3 region: CASSFWGREQETQYF. In DNA form, the CDR3 reads TGTGCCAGCAGCTTCTGGGGCAGGGAACAAGAGACCCAGTACTTC.

The rearrangement uses TRBV12-3 or TRBV12-4 and TRBJ2-7; TRBD1 matches at 10 bases. The CDR3 has 15 amino acids. V shed 7 bases and J 3 bases; nucleotides not matched to a gene: 9. The CDR3 sequence is CASTTTRDRGYEQYF. Written as DNA, the CDR3 is TGTGCCAGCACCACCACCCGGGACAGGGGCTACGAGCAGTACTTC.

In this sample, this clonotype turned up a few times. The V gene is TRBV7-8, the J gene TRBJ2-5, with D perhaps assigned TRBD1 or TRBD2 (6 bases each). V lost 2 bases and J 2 bases, leaving 15 bases between the germline ends. The CDR3 is 16 amino acids. The V gene's germline CDR1 is SGHVS and CDR2 FQNEAQ. Here the CDR3 DNA reads TGTGCCAGCAGCTTATTATTCGCGGGGACACAAGAGACCCAGTACTTC. The encoded protein is CASSLLFAGTQETQYF.

The rearrangement joins TRBV12-3 or TRBV12-4 to TRBJ1-1, with TRBD1 identical over 11 bases. This CDR3 spans 17 amino acids. J gave up 4 bases and V 3 bases, and 10 bases lay outside the gene matches. The CDR3 DNA is TGTGCCAGCAGTTTCTACCCTGGGACAGGGGGAAGCACTGAAGCTTTCTTT. It translates to CASSFYPGTGGSTEAFF.

The chain employs TRBV6-5 and TRBJ1-6, with 8 bases that match TRBD1. With 0 bases clipped from V and 3 bases from J, the junction kept 7 bases outside the gene matches. CDR1 is MNHEY, CDR2 SVGAGI, per germline. The CDR3 covers 18 residues. The CDR3 nucleotides are TGTGCCAGCAGTTACTCGGGACAGGAGAGTAACTATAATTCACCCCTCCACTTT. It is translated as CASSYSGQESNYNSPLHF.

The chain has TRBV9 and TRBJ2-3; D is perhaps TRBD2 (7 bases). From germline, CDR1 is SGDLS and CDR2 YYNGEE. CDR3 size: 16 residues. Trimming stripped 0 bases from V and 6 bases from J, with 17 bases between. CDR3: CASSVEGGGPFDTQYF. CDR3 sequence (DNA): TGTGCCAGCAGCGTAGAAGGGGGAGGGCCATTCGATACGCAGTATTTT.

The genes are TRBV5-1 and TRBJ2-7; weak D call: TRBD1 (6 bases). The ends were cut back, 3 bases at V and 0 bases at J, with 13 bases in the middle. The germline CDR1 and CDR2 sequences are SGHRS and YFSETQ. This CDR3 region has 15 residues. CDR3 sequence (DNA): TGCGCCAGCAGCTCCACAGGGCCTAGCTCCTACGAGCAGTACTTC. This sequence encodes CASSSTGPSSYEQYF. Using reference TRBV5-1 and TRBJ2-7 for the parts outside the CDR3, the full variable domain is KAGVTQTPRYLIKTRGQQVTLSCSPISGHRSVSWYQQTPGQGLQFLFEYFSETQRNKGNFPGRFSGRQFSNSRSEMNVSTLELGDSALYLCASSSTGPSSYEQYFGPGTRLTVT.

This clonotype was seen ten or more times. This sequence joins TRBV7-2 and TRBJ2-5; 7 nucleotides line up with TRBD1. The CDR3 runs 14 residues. V gave up 4 bases and J gave up 2 bases; unmatched junction bases: 4. The germline CDR1 and CDR2 sequences are SGHTA and FQGNSA. As DNA, the CDR3 is TGTGCCAGCAGCTCCCAGACAGGGCAAGAGACCCAGTACTTC. Residues: CASSSQTGQETQYF.

In this sample, this clonotype turned up a few times. The V and J genes are TRBV7-9 and TRBJ2-5; the D gene is possibly TRBD1 (6 bases). Germline V lookup: CDR1 SEHNR, CDR2 FQNEAQ (reference sequence). Trimming left V 5 bases short and J 5 bases short, with 33 bases between. The CDR3 runs 20 residues. DNA for the CDR3: TGTGCCAGCAGCCCGCTCATATCGGGCAGGGGCGTTGAGGCGAAGGAGACCCAGTACTTC. Residues: CASSPLISGRGVEAKETQYF.

This clonotype was counted between two and nine times. The J gene is TRBJ2-3, the V gene TRBV6-6; 8 bases are a match to TRBD2. Per germline, CDR1 MNHNY and CDR2 SVGAGI (reference sequence). The CDR3 has 14 residues. Losses at the gene ends were 6 bases for V and 3 bases for J; bases not matched to a gene: 5. CDR3 DNA: TGTGCCAGCAGGTCCAGCGGGAGTACAGATACGCAGTATTTT. Amino acids: CASRSSGSTDTQYF.

This sequence joins TRBV7-3 and TRBJ2-5, with 9 bases lining up with TRBD1. Looked up from germline, CDR1 is SGHTA and CDR2 is FQGTGA. Losses at the gene ends were 5 bases for V and 4 bases for J; bases not matched to a gene: 5. CDR3 size: 14 residues. Written as DNA, the CDR3 is TGTGCCAGCAGCCCCGGGACAGGGCTAGAGACCCAGTACTTC. This gives the protein CASSPGTGLETQYF.

The V and J genes are TRBV20-1 and TRBJ2-1, with 8 nucleotides matching TRBD2. CDR3 size: 17 residues. With V trimmed by 0 bases and J by 7 bases, 14 bases remained unmatched. Per germline, CDR1 DFQATT and CDR2 SNEGSKA (reference sequence). The CDR3 nucleotides are TGCAGTGCTAGAGACCTACTCTTCAGCGGGGGTCATAATGAGCAGTTCTTC. Residues: CSARDLLFSGGHNEQFF.

This clonotype appeared many times. V is TRBV7-9 and J is TRBJ2-1; D unclear. The V and J ends lost 1 base and 6 bases respectively, with 4 bases between them. This CDR3 has 12 residues. From germline, CDR1 is SEHNR and CDR2 FQNEAQ (reference sequence). The CDR3 loop reads CASSLGSNEQFF. Written as DNA, the CDR3 is TGTGCCAGCAGCTTAGGTAGCAATGAGCAGTTCTTC.